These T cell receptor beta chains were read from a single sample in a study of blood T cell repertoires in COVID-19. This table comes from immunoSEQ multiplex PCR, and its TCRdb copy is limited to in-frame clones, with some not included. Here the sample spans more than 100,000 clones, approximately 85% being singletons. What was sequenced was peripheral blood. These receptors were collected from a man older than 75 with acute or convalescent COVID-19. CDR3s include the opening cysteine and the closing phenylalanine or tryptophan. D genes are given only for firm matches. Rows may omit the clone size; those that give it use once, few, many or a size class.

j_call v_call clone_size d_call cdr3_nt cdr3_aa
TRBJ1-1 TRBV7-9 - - TGTGCCAGCAGTTTGCCCCGGGACACCACTGAAGCTTTCTTT CASSLPRDTTEAFF
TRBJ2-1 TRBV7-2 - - TGTGCCAGCAGCCCCGAGGTAGCGGAATACAATGAGCAGTTCTTC CASSPEVAEYNEQFF
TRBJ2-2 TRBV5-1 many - TGCGCCAGCAGCTTGGTCTGGGATTGGGACCGGGGAGGCACCGGGGAGCTGTTTTTT CASSLVWDWDRGGTGELFF
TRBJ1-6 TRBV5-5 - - TGTGCCAGCAGCTTGATGGGTAGCAATTCACCCCTCCACTTT CASSLMGSNSPLHF
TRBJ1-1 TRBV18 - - TGTGCCAGCTCACCACCTCCAGGTCGGAACACTGAAGCTTTCTTT CASSPPPGRNTEAFF
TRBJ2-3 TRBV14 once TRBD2 TGTGCCAGCAGCCAAGATCTGCTAGCGGGGGGCACAGATACGCAGTATTTT CASSQDLLAGGTDTQYF
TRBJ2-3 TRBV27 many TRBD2 TGTGCCAGCAGTGATAGCGGGAGGGCCGCAGATACGCAGTATTTT CASSDSGRAADTQYF
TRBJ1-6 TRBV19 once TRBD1 TGTGCCAGTAGGGGACAGGGAACTTCACCCCTCCACTTT CASRGQGTSPLHF
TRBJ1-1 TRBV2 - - TGTGCCAGCAGTGACGATGGAGCCTACACTGAAGCTTTCTTT CASSDDGAYTEAFF
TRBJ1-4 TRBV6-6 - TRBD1 TGTGCCAGCAGAGGGACAGGGGCCAATGAAAAACTGTTTTTT CASRGTGANEKLFF
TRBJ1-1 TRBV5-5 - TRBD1 TGTGCCAGCAGCCTCACAGGGGGGAGGAACACTGAAGCTTTCTTT CASSLTGGRNTEAFF
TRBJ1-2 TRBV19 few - TGTGCCAGCGTAAAGGCGGGGGCAAACGGCTACACCTTC CASVKAGANGYTF
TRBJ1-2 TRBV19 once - TGTGCCAGTACAGAAGGGGCATATGGCTACACCTTC CASTEGAYGYTF
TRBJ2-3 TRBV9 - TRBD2 TGTGCCAGCAGCGTAACTAGCGTCCCCACAGATACGCAGTATTTT CASSVTSVPTDTQYF
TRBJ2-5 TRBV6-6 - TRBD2 TGTGCCAGCAGTTACGTGGGAGGGCAAGAGACCCAGTACTTC CASSYVGGQETQYF
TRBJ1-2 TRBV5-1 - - TGCGCCAGCAGCTTATCTCCGAACTATGGCTACACCTTC CASSLSPNYGYTF